Below, one T cell receptor (beta chain) is given with its context. Its antigen is currently unknown. At the Johns Hopkins FTIC core, DNA taken from cultured CD4+ T cells was sequenced by way of the Oncomine TCR Beta short-read assay. TCRdb redid the calling of the PCR reads with MiXCR, one entry per CDR3 protein. The sample lists approximately 12,000 distinct CDR3 sequences; around 60% were seen once. This entry belongs to a study of vaccination and CD4 T cells after COVID-19. Study details: Stimulation of cells relied on overlapping spike peptides derived from SARS-CoV-2, HCoV-NL63, HCoV-OC43 and HCoV-229E.

V was clipped by 1 base and J by 3 bases, with 25 bases between them. The germline gives CDR1 LNHNV, CDR2 YYDKDF (reference sequence). The CDR3 runs 20 residues. Sample treatment: approximately nine-day PBMC culture with coronavirus spike peptide pools or control peptides (ViraFEST assay). TCRs were sequenced by ViraFEST after antigen-specific T cells had been expanded with peptide pools. Scientists separated out CD4+ T cells through negative selection following 10 days in culture. The sequence derives from a human donor who had recovered from COVID-19. The source material was CD4+ T cells from blood, cultured in vitro. The chain links TRBV15 to TRBJ1-3; D is ambiguous. As DNA, the CDR3 is TGTGCCACCAGCAGAGCTCACAACGGGAGGGTCTTCATGGGTGGAAACACCATATATTTT. This sequence encodes CATSRAHNGRVFMGGNTIYF.